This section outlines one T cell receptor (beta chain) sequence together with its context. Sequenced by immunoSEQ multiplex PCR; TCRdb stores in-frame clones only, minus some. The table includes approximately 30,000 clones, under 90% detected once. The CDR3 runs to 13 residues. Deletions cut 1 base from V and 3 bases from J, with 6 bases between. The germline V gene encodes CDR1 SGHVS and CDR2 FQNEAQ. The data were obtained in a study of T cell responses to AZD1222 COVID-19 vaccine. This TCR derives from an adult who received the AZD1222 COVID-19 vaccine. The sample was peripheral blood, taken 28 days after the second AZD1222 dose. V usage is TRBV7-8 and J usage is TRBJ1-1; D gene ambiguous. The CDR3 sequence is CASSLGLDTEAFF. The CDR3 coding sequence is TGTGCCAGCAGCTTAGGTCTGGACACTGAAGCTTTCTTT.